These T cell receptor beta chains were read from a single sample in a study of T cell responses to AZD1222 COVID-19 vaccine. Method: immunoSEQ multiplex PCR; TCRdb's copy keeps in-frame clones and lacks some. The data show around 58,000 clones, roughly 80% seen once. Here the sequenced sample was peripheral blood, taken on day 0 of AZD1222 vaccination. These receptors all stem from an adult in good health. The CDR3 runs from the conserved cysteine through the conserved F or W. A D gene is named only where the DNA matches it firmly.

D gene	V gene	J gene	CDR3 DNA	CDR3 protein
.	TRBV19	TRBJ1-6	TGTGCCAGTAGTTCCCGTTCTTCACCCCTCCACTTT	CASSSRSSPLHF
.	TRBV5-1	TRBJ2-7	TGCGCCAGCAGCTTGCGGGACAACTTATACGAGCAGTACTTC	CASSLRDNLYEQYF
.	TRBV5-4	TRBJ2-5	TGTGCCAGCAGCTTGTTTAAGGGGCAGACCCAGTACTTC	CASSLFKGQTQYF
.	TRBV9	TRBJ1-2	TGTGCCAGTTCCGATTTCCACGGACTTAACTATGGCTACACCTTC	CASSDFHGLNYGYTF
TRBD1	TRBV19	TRBJ1-4	TGTGCCAGTAGTTCAGGGGGCGGTAATGAAAAACTGTTTTTT	CASSSGGGNEKLFF
.	TRBV6-5	TRBJ1-4	TGTGCCAGCAGTTATTCCGAATACGCAACTAATGAAAAACTGTTTTTT	CASSYSEYATNEKLFF
.	TRBV28	TRBJ1-2	TGTGCCAGCAACCGGAGGGTACAAGGTGGTGGCTACACCTTC	CASNRRVQGGGYTF
.	TRBV27	TRBJ2-3	TGTGCCAGCAGGGAGACAAGAAGCTCCACAGATACGCAGTATTTT	CASRETRSSTDTQYF
.	TRBV20-1	TRBJ1-1	TGCAGTGCTCTGGTGAACACTGAAGCTTTCTTT	CSALVNTEAFF
.	TRBV11-2	TRBJ2-1	TGTGCCAGCAGCTCCGGAAGGCTGTACAATGAGCAGTTCTTC	CASSSGRLYNEQFF
.	TRBV6-5	TRBJ2-5	TGTGCCAGCAGCTACAGGGCCCAGGGGACCCAGTACTTC	CASSYRAQGTQYF
.	TRBV3-1/TRBV3-2	TRBJ2-7	TGTGCCAGCAGCCAAGAAGGCATTACCTACGAGCAGTACTTC	CASSQEGITYEQYF
.	TRBV7-2	TRBJ2-5	TGTGCCAGCAGCTTAGTGGGAGACCAAGAGACCCAGTACTTC	CASSLVGDQETQYF
TRBD2	TRBV5-8	TRBJ2-7	TGTGCCAGCAGCTTGGGTAGCGGGAGCGACGAGCAGTACTTC	CASSLGSGSDEQYF
.	TRBV7-8	TRBJ1-5	TGTGCCAGCAGCTCGGGAGGTAGGGATCAGCCCCAGCATTTT	CASSSGGRDQPQHF
TRBD2	TRBV2	TRBJ2-5	TGTGCCAGCAGACCTAGGACTAGCGGGAGGGCCAGAGAGACCCAGTACTTC	CASRPRTSGRARETQYF